This T cell receptor beta chain originates from a study of T-cell memory formation after mild COVID-19. MiXCR, run by TCRdb on the 5' RACE reads, gives a single entry per CDR3 protein. The repertoire holds about 110,000 distinct CDR3 sequences, with 15% to 20% as singletons. This clonotype was seen a handful of times. Germline CDR1 is DFQATT and CDR2 is SNEGSKA (reference sequence). CDR3 length: 13 residues. Trimming left V 5 bases short and J 5 bases short, with 12 bases between. This chain uses TRBV20-1 with TRBJ1-4; the D is unclear. Specimen: PBMCs or a T cell subset sorted from them (not recorded which). This clonotype was sampled from a man aged 18 to 30 who had mild COVID-19 (a few samples of this study predate the infection). Cell type and time point are not known. The CDR3 protein is CSARPGGNEKLFF. CDR3 sequence (DNA): TGCAGTGCTCGACCCGGCGGGAATGAAAAACTGTTTTTT.